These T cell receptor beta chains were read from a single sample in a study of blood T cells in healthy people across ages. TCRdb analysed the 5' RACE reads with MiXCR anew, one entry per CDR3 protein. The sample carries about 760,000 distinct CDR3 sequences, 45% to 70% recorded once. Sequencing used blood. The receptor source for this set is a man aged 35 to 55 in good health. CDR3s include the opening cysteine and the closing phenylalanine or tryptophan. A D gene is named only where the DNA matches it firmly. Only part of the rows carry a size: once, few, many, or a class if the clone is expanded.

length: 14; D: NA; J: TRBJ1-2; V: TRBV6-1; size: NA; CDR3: CASSGEAGFGGYTF; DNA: TGTGCCAGCAGTGGAGAAGCAGGGTTCGGGGGCTACACCTTC
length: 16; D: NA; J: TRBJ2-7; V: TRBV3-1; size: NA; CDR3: CASSQDYGAGSYEQYF; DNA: TGTGCCAGCAGCCAAGATTACGGGGCTGGGTCCTACGAGCAGTACTTC
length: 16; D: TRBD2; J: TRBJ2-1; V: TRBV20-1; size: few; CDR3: CSARGGPGGLGNEQFF; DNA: TGCAGTGCTAGAGGTGGGCCGGGAGGGCTCGGCAATGAGCAGTTCTTC
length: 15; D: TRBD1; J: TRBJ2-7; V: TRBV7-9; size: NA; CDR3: CASSLWQGVGSEQYF; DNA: TGTGCCAGCAGCTTGTGGCAGGGGGTCGGGTCCGAGCAGTACTTC
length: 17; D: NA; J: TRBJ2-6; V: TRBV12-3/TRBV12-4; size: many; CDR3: CASSFQGFSSGANVLTF; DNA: TGTGCCAGCAGTTTTCAGGGATTCAGCTCTGGGGCCAACGTCCTGACTTTC
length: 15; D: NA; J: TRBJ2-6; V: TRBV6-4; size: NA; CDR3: CASSEKGPGANVLTF; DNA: TGTGCCAGCAGTGAGAAGGGTCCTGGGGCCAACGTCCTGACTTTC
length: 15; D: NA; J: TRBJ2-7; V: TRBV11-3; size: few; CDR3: CASSFSFGSAYEQYF; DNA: TGTGCCAGCAGCTTTAGCTTCGGGAGCGCCTACGAGCAGTACTTC
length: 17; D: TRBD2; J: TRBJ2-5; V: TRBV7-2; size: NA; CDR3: CASSLASLAGGQETQYF; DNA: TGTGCCAGCAGCTTAGCCTCACTAGCGGGGGGGCAGGAGACCCAGTACTTC
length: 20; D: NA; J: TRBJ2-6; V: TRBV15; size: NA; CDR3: CATSRGLGAGLGRGANVLTF; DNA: TGTGCCACCAGCAGAGGGCTTGGGGCAGGGCTAGGTCGTGGGGCCAACGTCCTGACTTTC
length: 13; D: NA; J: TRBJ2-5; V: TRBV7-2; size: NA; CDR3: CASSPVRMETQYF; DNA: TGTGCCAGCAGCCCCGTTCGAATGGAGACCCAGTACTTC
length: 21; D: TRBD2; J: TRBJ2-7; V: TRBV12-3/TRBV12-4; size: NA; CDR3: CASTKDREYGTSGSNAHEQYF; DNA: TGTGCCAGCACAAAGGACAGGGAATATGGGACTAGCGGGAGCAACGCCCACGAGCAGTACTTC
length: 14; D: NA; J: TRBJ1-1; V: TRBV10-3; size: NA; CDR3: CATYKTALNTEAFF; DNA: TGTGCCACATATAAGACGGCCCTGAACACTGAAGCTTTCTTT
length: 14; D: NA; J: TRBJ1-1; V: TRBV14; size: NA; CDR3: CASSQDSGVTEAFF; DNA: TGTGCCAGCAGCCAAGACTCAGGGGTAACTGAAGCTTTCTTT
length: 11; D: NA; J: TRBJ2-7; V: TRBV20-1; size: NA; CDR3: CSASLQHEQYF; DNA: TGCAGTGCTAGTCTGCAGCACGAGCAGTACTTC
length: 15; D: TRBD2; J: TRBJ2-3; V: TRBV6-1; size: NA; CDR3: CASSRLAGATDTQYF; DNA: TGTGCCAGCTCGCGACTAGCGGGGGCCACAGATACGCAGTATTTT
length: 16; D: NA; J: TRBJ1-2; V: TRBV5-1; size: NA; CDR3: CASSLDGTAEPYGYTF; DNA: TGCGCCAGCAGCTTGGACGGGACGGCCGAACCCTATGGCTACACCTTC
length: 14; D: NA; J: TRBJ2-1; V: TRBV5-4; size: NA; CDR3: CASSPGSNYNEQFF; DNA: TGTGCCAGCAGCCCCGGGTCGAACTACAATGAGCAGTTCTTC
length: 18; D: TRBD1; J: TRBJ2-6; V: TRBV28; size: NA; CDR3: CASSSFMTGVSGANVLTF; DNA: TGTGCCAGCAGTTCATTTATGACAGGGGTCTCTGGGGCCAACGTCCTGACTTTC
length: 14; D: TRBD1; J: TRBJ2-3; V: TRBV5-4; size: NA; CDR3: CASSFQGAEDTQYF; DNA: TGTGCCAGCAGCTTTCAGGGGGCCGAAGATACGCAGTATTTT
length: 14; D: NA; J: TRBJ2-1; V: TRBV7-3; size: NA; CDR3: CASSSRVGGNEQFF; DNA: TGTGCCAGCAGCTCTCGAGTGGGGGGCAATGAGCAGTTCTTC
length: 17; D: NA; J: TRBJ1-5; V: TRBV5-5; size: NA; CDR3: CASSLPSPGQRNQPQHF; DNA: TGTGCCAGCAGCTTGCCCTCACCGGGACAAAGGAATCAGCCCCAGCATTTT
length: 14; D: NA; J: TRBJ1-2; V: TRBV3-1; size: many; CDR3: CASSQATSIYGYTF; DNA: TGTGCCAGCAGCCAGGCGACAAGTATCTATGGCTACACCTTC
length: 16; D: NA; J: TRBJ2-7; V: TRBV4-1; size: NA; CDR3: CASSQVPNLKGDEQYF; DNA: TGCGCCAGCAGCCAAGTCCCCAACTTGAAAGGCGACGAGCAGTACTTC
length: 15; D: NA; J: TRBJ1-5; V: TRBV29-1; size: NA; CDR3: CSVEVGGTGNQPQHF; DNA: TGCAGCGTTGAAGTGGGAGGGACTGGCAATCAGCCCCAGCATTTT
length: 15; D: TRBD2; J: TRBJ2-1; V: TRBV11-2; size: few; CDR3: CASSVIAGGLNEQFF; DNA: TGTGCCAGCAGCGTAATAGCGGGAGGGCTAAATGAGCAGTTCTTC
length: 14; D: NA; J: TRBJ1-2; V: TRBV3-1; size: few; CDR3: CASSQDEGLYGYTF; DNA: TGTGCCAGCAGCCAAGACGAAGGACTCTATGGCTACACCTTC
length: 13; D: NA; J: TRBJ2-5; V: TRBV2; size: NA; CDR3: CAFGDSRGGAQYF; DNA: TGTGCCTTCGGGGACAGTCGGGGGGGGGCCCAGTACTTC
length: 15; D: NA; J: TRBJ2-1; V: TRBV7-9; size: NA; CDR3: CASSHEGGSYNEQFF; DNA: TGTGCCAGCAGCCACGAAGGGGGAAGCTACAATGAGCAGTTCTTC
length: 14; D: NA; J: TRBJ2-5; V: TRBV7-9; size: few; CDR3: CASSRRQIQETQYF; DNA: TGTGCCAGCAGCCGCCGACAGATACAAGAGACCCAGTACTTC
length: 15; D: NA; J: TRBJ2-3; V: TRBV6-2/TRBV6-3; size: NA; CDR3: CASSAGARHTDTQYF; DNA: TGTGCCAGCAGTGCCGGGGCGCGGCACACAGATACGCAGTATTTT
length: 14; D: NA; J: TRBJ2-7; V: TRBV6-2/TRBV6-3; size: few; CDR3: CASSYSGLSYEQYF; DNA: TGTGCCAGCAGTTACTCTGGCCTAAGCTACGAGCAGTACTTC
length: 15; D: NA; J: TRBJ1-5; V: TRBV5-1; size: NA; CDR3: CASSREGEPNQPQHF; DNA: TGCGCCAGCAGTCGGGAGGGAGAACCAAATCAGCCCCAGCATTTT
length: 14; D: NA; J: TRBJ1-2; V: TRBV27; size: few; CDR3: CASSPSRESYGYTF; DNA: TGTGCCAGCAGTCCATCAAGGGAATCCTATGGCTACACCTTC
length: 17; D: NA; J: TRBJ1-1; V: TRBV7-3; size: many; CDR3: CASSPIPLDGKNTEAFF; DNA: TGTGCCAGCAGCCCAATACCCCTCGACGGGAAGAACACTGAAGCTTTCTTT
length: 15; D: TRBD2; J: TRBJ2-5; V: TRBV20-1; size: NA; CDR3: CSAREGLAGGFLQYF; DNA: TGCAGTGCTAGAGAGGGACTAGCGGGAGGGTTCCTACAGTACTTC
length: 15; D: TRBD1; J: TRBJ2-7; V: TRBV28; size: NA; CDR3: CASSQPGQKSYEQYF; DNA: TGTGCCAGCAGTCAACCGGGACAGAAATCCTACGAGCAGTACTTC
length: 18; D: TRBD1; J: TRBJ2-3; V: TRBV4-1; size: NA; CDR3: CASSQHTPGQGKEDTQYF; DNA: TGCGCCAGCAGCCAACACACACCGGGACAGGGTAAGGAAGATACGCAGTATTTT
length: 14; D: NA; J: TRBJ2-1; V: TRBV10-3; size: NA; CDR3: CAIKEESSYNEQFF; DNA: TGTGCCATCAAGGAGGAGAGCTCCTACAATGAGCAGTTCTTC
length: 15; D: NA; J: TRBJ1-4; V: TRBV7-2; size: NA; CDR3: CASSLEFSLREKLFF; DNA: TGTGCCAGCAGCTTAGAGTTTTCCCTAAGGGAAAAACTGTTTTTT
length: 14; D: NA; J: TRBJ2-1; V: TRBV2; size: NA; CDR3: CASVSLASYNEQFF; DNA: TGTGCCAGCGTTAGCCTAGCATCCTACAATGAGCAGTTCTTC
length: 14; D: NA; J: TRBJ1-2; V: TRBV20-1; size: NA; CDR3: CSALVALDPYGYTF; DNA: TGCAGTGCCCTAGTCGCCCTAGACCCTTATGGCTACACCTTC